The clone carrying this TCR beta chain was seen a few times. No antigen is known for it. CDR1 is KGHSH, CDR2 LQKENI, per germline. Deletions cut 3 bases from V and 4 bases from J, with 12 bases between. This CDR3 has 14 amino acids. This table comes from immunoSEQ multiplex PCR, and its TCRdb copy is limited to in-frame clones, with some not included. The sample yields 20,000 to 30,000 clones, about 89% seen once. This sample was included in a study of PD-1 blockade in classical Hodgkin lymphoma. Overall study findings and caveats: Differences between repertoires have undefined causes, possibly disease activity or prior therapy. Newly diagnosed patients were said to have less baseline TCR diversity than healthy donors did.

Time point defined: newly diagnosed, previously untreated cHL patient sample. Magnetic negative selection was used to purify CD4+ T cells from PBMCs that had been thawed. As a comparison, the study used PBMCs from newly diagnosed, untreated classical Hodgkin lymphoma. The chain uses TRBV18 and TRBJ1-1; no firm D call. Sequencing used CD4+ T cells from blood. The clonotype originates from a human donor with classical Hodgkin lymphoma. The chain's CDR3 is CASSPGRSVTEAFF. CDR3 DNA sequence: TGTGCCAGCTCACCGGGCAGGTCCGTCACTGAAGCTTTCTTT.